This entry concerns a single T cell receptor beta chain. Its antigen has not been determined. It has no much larger one-base neighbor in the sample; base qualities were not kept. The donors were people with melanoma. The sample originates from a study of CD4+ T cells in melanoma (dated by TCRdb to between 2022 and 2023). Some background on the complete study: The study investigated neoantigen-specific CD4+ T cells in human melanoma. Study-wide conclusions, independent of this receptor: The report described a correlation between neoantigen-specific CD4+ T cells and the function of CD8+ T cells, macrophages and B cells. Neoantigen-specific CD4+ T cells in melanoma were reported to have a range of differentiation states.

V is shortened by 2 bases, J by 2 bases, and the region joining them spans 14 bases. CDR1 and CDR2, looked up from the germline V gene, are SGHRS and YFSETQ. Its CDR3 holds 15 amino acids, cysteine through phenylalanine. Here the CDR3 DNA is all that survives: 45 bases in frame from base 1. The method behind the library was the immunoSEQ multiplex PCR assay. The table comes from immuneACCESS by way of TCRdb, which keeps in-frame sequences with V and J called. Part of the clones is missing from these tables; in studies checked, under half for an unresolved V gene and the rest for unknown reasons. The sample profile shows tens of thousands of clones; over 60% of them were found once. 4.8% of the sample comes from the top ten.

The TCR originated in a human donor with melanoma. The sequence joins TRBV5-1 to TRBJ2-7; TRBD2 is a possible D gene, resting on 5 matching bases. Sequences were obtained from tumor tissue. The sequenced DNA: TGCGCCAGCAGCTTAGGACCGGGATCGACCTACGAGCAGTACTTC. It specifies CASSLGPGSTYEQYF.